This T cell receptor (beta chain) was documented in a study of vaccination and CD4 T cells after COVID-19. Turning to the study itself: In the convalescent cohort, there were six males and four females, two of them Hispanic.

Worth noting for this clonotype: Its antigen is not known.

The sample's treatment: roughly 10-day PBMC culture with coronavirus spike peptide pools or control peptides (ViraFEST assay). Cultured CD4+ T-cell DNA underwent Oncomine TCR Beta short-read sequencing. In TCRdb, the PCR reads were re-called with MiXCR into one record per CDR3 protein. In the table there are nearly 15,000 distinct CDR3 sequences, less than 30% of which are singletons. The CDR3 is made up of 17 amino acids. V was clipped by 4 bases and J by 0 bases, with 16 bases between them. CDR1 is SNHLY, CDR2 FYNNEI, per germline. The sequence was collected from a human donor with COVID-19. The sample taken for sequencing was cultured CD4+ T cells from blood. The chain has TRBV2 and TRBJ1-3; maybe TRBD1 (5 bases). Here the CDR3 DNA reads TGTGCCAGCAGTGCTATTATAGGGGCCTTCTCTGGAAACACCATATATTTT. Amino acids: CASSAIIGAFSGNTIYF.